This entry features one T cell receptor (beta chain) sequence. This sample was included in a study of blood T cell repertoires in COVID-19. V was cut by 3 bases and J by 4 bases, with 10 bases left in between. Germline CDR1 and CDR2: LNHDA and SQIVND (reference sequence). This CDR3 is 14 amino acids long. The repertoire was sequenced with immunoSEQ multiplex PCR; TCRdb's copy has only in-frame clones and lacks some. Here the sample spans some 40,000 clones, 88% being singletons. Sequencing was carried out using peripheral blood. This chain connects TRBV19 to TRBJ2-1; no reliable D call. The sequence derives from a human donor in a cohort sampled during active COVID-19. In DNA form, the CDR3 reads TGTGCCAGTAGTATCCCCTCCTTGTACAATGAGCAGTTCTTC. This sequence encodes CASSIPSLYNEQFF.